The 32 T cell receptor beta chains listed next were all sequenced from one sample in a study of tissue T cells after allogeneic stem cell transplantation. Documented time point: mouse harvest day 14 after allogeneic transplant. Tail vein injection delivered 10^7 T-cell-depleted bone marrow cells and 10^6 splenic CD5+ T cells. Generated by immunoSEQ multiplex PCR, the TCRdb table keeps only in-frame clones and is missing some. The sample holds around 3,800 clones, approximately 45% seen once. The material sequenced was gut tissue. The receptor source for this set is a female BALB/c mouse given C57BL/6 T cells with graft-versus-host disease after an allogeneic hematopoietic cell transplant.

By share, this clone ranks as large. Gene names and germline match the mouse. Sequencing ends 1 residue short of the CDR3 end; the germline J gene provides the rest. The chain joins TRBV13-2 to TRBJ2-7; 11 nucleotides match TRBD1. Trimming at V came to 4 bases and at J to 6 bases, leaving 3 bases not matched to a gene. The CDR3 runs 13 residues. Germline values: CDR1 NNHNN, CDR2 SYGAGS (reference sequence). The DNA read from the CDR3 is TGTGCCAGCGGTTGGGACAGGGGGGGTGAACAGTAC. Its protein product is CASGWDRGGEQY. The whole CDR3 is CASGWDRGGEQYF.

By sample fraction, this clone is medium-sized. The listed genes are named as in mouse. The read is 1 residue too short to cover the CDR3 end, so that end is filled in from the germline J gene. The genes are TRBV13-1 and TRBJ2-7; 7 nucleotides match TRBD1. Germline assignment: CDR1 NSHNY and CDR2 SYGAGN. The CDR3 extends over 11 amino acids. The J segment lost 7 bases and the V segment lost 2 bases, leaving 0 bases of the junction unmatched. The CDR3 bases that were read are TGTGCCAGCAGTGAGGGACAGGAACAGTAC. It yields the protein CASSEGQEQY. Given in full, the CDR3 is CASSEGQEQYF.

This clone was recorded a few times. Mouse gene names and germline throughout. Coverage ceases 1 residue before the CDR3 finishes, and the germline J gene fills in the end. The rearrangement uses TRBV16 and TRBJ2-1; no clear D. Germline CDR1 and CDR2: SGHSA and FRNQAP. Trimming removed 1 base from V and 1 base from J, with 2 bases in between. The CDR3 sequence is 13 residues long. CDR3 DNA, as far as it was read: TGTGCAAGCAGCTTAGTCAACTATGCTGAGCAGTTC. It specifies CASSLVNYAEQF. The full-length CDR3 reads as CASSLVNYAEQFF.

Turning to this clone: Gene names are mouse gene names. The CDR3 goes on 1 residue after the read ends, and that part is filled in from the germline J gene. The chain links TRBV4 to TRBJ2-1; 8 bases align to TRBD2. Unmatched junction bases numbered 1, after V lost 3 bases and J lost 0 bases. There are 15 residues in the CDR3. CDR1 LGHDT and CDR2 YNNKQL come from the germline V gene (reference sequence). This CDR3 reads CASSYDWGNYAEQFF. The DNA read from the CDR3 is TGTGCCAGCAGCTACGACTGGGGTAACTATGCTGAGCAGTTC.

As concerns this clone: Genes and germline come from the mouse. The read finishes 1 residue shy of the CDR3 end, and the germline J gene is used to complete it. The V gene is TRBV12-2, the J gene TRBJ1-5; TRBD1 matches at 11 bases. The CDR3 covers 15 residues. V was pared by 2 bases and J by 9 bases, with 8 bases of the junction left unmatched. Germline values: CDR1 SGHLS, CDR2 HYDKME. CDR3 DNA (partial): TGTGCCAGCTCTCGCCGGGACAGGGGGGACCGGGCTCCGCTT. Amino acids: CASSRRDRGDRAPL. The full CDR3 reads CASSRRDRGDRAPLF.

Comments on this clone: The gene symbols are mouse symbols. The read comes to an end 1 residue before the CDR3 does, leaving the germline J gene to fill in the end. J is TRBJ1-4 and V is TRBV3; D not resolved. The CDR3 extends over 13 amino acids. Germline lookup yields CDR1 SNHLY and CDR2 FYNGKV (reference sequence). Trimming left V 3 bases short and J 3 bases short, with 5 bases between. CDR3 in amino acids: CASSFTPNERLFF. CDR3 bases read: TGTGCCAGCAGCTTTACACCCAACGAAAGATTATTT.

By frequency in the sample, this clone is medium-sized. Here the gene names and germline are mouse. The read falls 1 residue short of the CDR3 end, and the missing part is taken from the germline J gene. The chain joins TRBV19 to TRBJ2-7; 9 bases align to TRBD2. This CDR3 contains 15 residues. V gave up 5 bases and J gave up 0 bases; unmatched junction bases: 6. Germline values: CDR1 FNHDT, CDR2 SITEND (reference sequence). This CDR3 reads CASSPDWGSSYEQYF. The CDR3 DNA, read in part, is TGTGCCAGCAGCCCTGACTGGGGGAGCTCCTATGAACAGTAC.

A remark on this clone: The genes and germline here are from mouse. CDR3: CASSLSGNSDYTF. The sequenced part of the CDR3 DNA is TGTGCCAGCAGTCTGTCGGGTAACTCCGACTACACC. This chain uses TRBV26 with TRBJ1-2; no clear D. The CDR3 goes on 1 residue after the read ends, and that part is filled in from the germline J gene. CDR1 and CDR2 from the germline V gene are KGHPV and FQNQEV (reference sequence). The CDR3 consists of 13 residues. Trimming left V 0 bases short and J 2 bases short, with 4 bases between.

This clone was counted only a few times. Mouse gene names and germline throughout. Read data end 1 residue before the CDR3 end; the end is taken from the germline J gene. The chain has TRBV12-2 and TRBJ1-6; 7 nucleotides align to TRBD1. TRBJ1-6 is an ORF; its function is uncertain. V lost 0 bases, J lost 4 bases, and 2 bases stayed unmatched. CDR1 is SGHLS and CDR2 is HYDKME in the germline V gene. The length of the CDR3 is 15 residues. The CDR3 protein is CASSLGTAYNSPLYF. The CDR3 DNA, read in part, is TGTGCCAGCTCTCTCGGGACAGCGTATAATTCGCCCCTCTAC.

This clone was counted only a few times. Gene names and germline refer to mouse. The CDR3 extends 1 residue past the end of the read, so its final part is completed from the germline J gene. J is TRBJ2-7 and V is TRBV5; 7 bases are shared with TRBD2. V lost 0 bases and J lost 7; bases outside the gene matches: 6. The CDR3 is 14 amino acids. CDR1 and CDR2 from the germline V gene are LGHNA and YNLKQL (reference sequence). This chain's CDR3 is CASSQDPWGWEQYF. CDR3 DNA, as far as it was read: TGTGCCAGCAGCCAAGATCCCTGGGGGTGGGAACAGTAC.

Concerning this clone itself: Gene names denote mouse genes. Read data end 1 residue before the CDR3 end; the end is taken from the germline J gene. The chain links TRBV26 to TRBJ2-4, with D perhaps matching TRBD2 (6 bases). The V gene lost 7 bases and the J gene lost 4 bases, with 12 bases spanning the gap. The CDR3 covers 13 residues. CDR1 is KGHPV, CDR2 FQNQEV, per germline (reference sequence). The CDR3: CASTPGGENTLYF. The CDR3 DNA, read in part, is TGTGCCAGCACTCCGGGGGGAGAAAACACCTTGTAC.

By share, this clone ranks as large (0.1 to 1%). Gene names and germline match the mouse. The sequenced fragment ends 1 residue before the CDR3 boundary, so the rest is inferred from the germline J gene. This rearrangement joins TRBV29 to TRBJ1-5; D might be TRBD1 (5 bases). The CDR3 is 15 residues long. Trimming pared 4 bases from V and 4 bases from J, leaving 14 bases between. Germline CDR1 and CDR2: MSHET and SYDVDS. The CDR3 sequence: CASSSPREGNQAPLF. The CDR3 DNA, read in part, is TGTGCTAGCAGTTCCCCCAGGGAAGGGAACCAGGCTCCGCTT.

This clone is judged large (0.1 to 1%). Here the gene names and germline are mouse. The CDR3 region is CASSQEAGDNQAPLF. Partial CDR3 DNA: TGTGCCAGCAGCCAAGAGGCAGGGGACAACCAGGCTCCGCTT. The chain couples TRBV2 to TRBJ1-5; tentative D call: TRBD1 (6 bases). The CDR3 is cut off 1 residue early in the read; its end comes from the germline J gene. V lost 0 bases to trimming and J lost 2 bases, with 8 bases between them. CDR3 length: 15 residues. Germline V CDR1 and CDR2: LGHNA, YSYQKL. The variable domain in full, with the rest retrieved from reference TRBV2 and TRBJ1-5, is DPKIIQKPKYLVAVTGSEKILICEQYLGHNAMYWYRQSAKKPLEFMFSYSYQKLMDNQTASSRFQPQSSKKNHLDLQITALKPDDSATYFCASSQEAGDNQAPLFGEGTRLSVL.

In the case of this clone: Genes here carry mouse names. Read sequence stops 1 residue before the CDR3 end, and the germline J gene provides the missing end. The chain couples TRBV31 to TRBJ2-3; TRBD2 matches 10 bases. CDR1 and CDR2 (germline): GKSSPN, SITVG. This CDR3 is 16 amino acids long. Trimming at V came to 3 bases and at J to 1 base, leaving 7 bases not matched to a gene. CDR3 DNA (partial): TGTGCCTGGAGCCCCGGACTGGGGGTCCGTGCAGAAACGCTGTAT. Translating it yields CAWSPGLGVRAETLY. The full CDR3 reads CAWSPGLGVRAETLYF.

Note on this clone: Gene labels here are mouse ones. The sequence runs out 1 residue before the end of the CDR3; the remainder is reconstructed from the germline J gene. The chain joins TRBV23 to TRBJ2-7. Germline V gene data show CDR1 as KGHTA and CDR2 as FQNQQP. This CDR3 is built from 13 residues. Partial CDR3 DNA: TGCTCCAGCAGTCACCGGGAGAGTTATGAACAGTAC. Its protein product is CSSSHRESYEQY. The CDR3 as a whole reads CSSSHRESYEQYF. The complete variable domain, with remaining parts taken from reference TRBV23 and TRBJ2-7, reads DAAVTQKPRYLIKMKGQEAEMKCIPEKGHTAVFWYQQKQSKELKFLIYFQNQQPLDQIDMVKERFSAVCPSSSLCSLGIRTCEAEDSALYLCSSSHRESYEQYFGPGTRLTVL.

Regarding this clone: Germline and genes: mouse. The CDR3 is cut off 1 residue early in the read; its end comes from the germline J gene. V usage is TRBV3 and J usage is TRBJ1-1; D is ambiguous. Germline values: CDR1 SNHLY, CDR2 FYNGKV (reference sequence). The CDR3 covers 13 residues. Trimming pared 1 base from V and 0 bases from J, leaving 3 bases between. CDR3: CASSLGQNTEVFF. CDR3 DNA (partial): TGTGCCAGCAGCTTAGGGCAGAACACAGAAGTCTTC.

Points on this clone: Germline and genes: mouse. The observed sequence ends 1 residue before the CDR3 terminus, with the missing tail filled in from the germline J gene. The chain carries TRBV23 and TRBJ1-1; the tabulated D call, TRBD1, remains unverified against the DNA. Per the germline V gene, CDR1 is KGHTA and CDR2 is FQNQQP. This CDR3 spans 13 amino acids. CDR3 DNA (partial): TGCTCCAGCAGTCAACAGGGGAACACAGAAGTCTTC. Amino acid sequence: CSSSQQGNTEVF. The entire CDR3 protein is CSSSQQGNTEVFF.

This clone was seen a handful of times. Mouse gene names and germline throughout. The sequence runs out 1 residue before the end of the CDR3; the remainder is reconstructed from the germline J gene. J is TRBJ1-4 and V is TRBV2, with a possible D match to TRBD1 (6 bases). V was clipped by 4 bases and J by 4 bases, with 10 bases between them. CDR3 length: 14 amino acids. CDR1 is LGHNA and CDR2 is YSYQKL in the germline V gene. CDR3 sequence: CASSPGTNNERLFF. Incomplete CDR3 DNA: TGTGCCAGCAGCCCCGGGACAAACAACGAAAGATTATTT.

Remarks on this clone: The genes are named according to mouse. The read ends 1 residue early relative to the CDR3; the germline J gene fills the gap. The rearrangement joins TRBV26 to TRBJ1-2, with D hard to call. Germline V CDR1 and CDR2: KGHPV, FQNQEV (reference sequence). Trimming removed 1 base at V and 0 bases at J, with 3 bases between. The CDR3 sequence is 13 residues long. Here the CDR3 reads CASSLWANSDYTF. Partial CDR3 DNA: TGTGCCAGCAGTCTGTGGGCAAACTCCGACTACACC.

About this clone: Any gene name here is a mouse gene name. With the read ending 1 residue before the CDR3 end, the germline J gene is used to fill in that end. The rearrangement joins TRBV13-3 to TRBJ1-1, with D perhaps matching TRBD1 (5 bases). Germline CDR1 and CDR2: NNHDY and SYVADS. V was cut by 3 bases and J by 1 base, with 10 bases left in between. The CDR3 loop spans 14 amino acids. Incomplete CDR3 DNA: TGTGCCAGCAGTGGGGGCAGACTAAACACAGAAGTCTTC. Protein sequence: CASSGGRLNTEVF. The whole CDR3 protein is CASSGGRLNTEVFF.

Turning to this clone: Gene names are the mouse ones. The read ends 1 residue before the CDR3 terminus; that terminus is restored from the germline J gene. The V gene is TRBV3, the J gene TRBJ2-7, with 10 bases aligning to TRBD2. CDR3 length equals 14 residues. Germline loops: CDR1 SNHLY, CDR2 FYNGKV (reference sequence). With V trimmed by 1 base and J by 4 bases, 1 base remained unmatched. CDR3 DNA (partial): TGTGCCAGCAGCTTAGGGACTGGGGGATATGAACAGTAC. Its protein product is CASSLGTGGYEQY. The entire CDR3 sequence reads CASSLGTGGYEQYF. The whole variable domain, remainder taken from reference TRBV3 and TRBJ2-7, is GPKVLQIPSHQIIDMGQMVTLNCDPVSNHLYFYWYKQILGQQMEFLVNFYNGKVMEKSKLFKDQFSVERPDGSYFTLKIQPTALEDSAVYFCASSLGTGGYEQYFGPGTRLTVL.

Regarding this clone: Genes here carry mouse names. Read data end 1 residue before the CDR3 end; the end is taken from the germline J gene. The chain combines TRBV26 with TRBJ1-3, with D hard to call. The CDR3 spans 14 residues. V lost 0 bases and J lost 0, with 3 bases in between. Looked up from germline, CDR1 is KGHPV and CDR2 is FQNQEV (reference sequence). CDR3 DNA, as far as it was read: TGTGCCAGCAGTCTGTCAAATTCTGGAAATACGCTCTAT. Translated: CASSLSNSGNTLY. Given in full, the CDR3 is CASSLSNSGNTLYF.

A word on this clone: Any gene name here is a mouse gene name. The read ends 1 residue before the CDR3 terminus; that terminus is restored from the germline J gene. The chain links TRBV15 to TRBJ2-5, with a tentative D call TRBD2 (6 bases). Per the germline V gene, CDR1 is SGHND and CDR2 is FRSKSL. The CDR3 covers 17 residues. Trimming left V 0 bases short and J 3 bases short, with 16 bases between. The CDR3 bases that were read are TGTGCCAGCAGTTTAGCGCCGGGCTGGGGCCCACAAGACACCCAGTAC. Protein sequence: CASSLAPGWGPQDTQY. The full-length CDR3 reads as CASSLAPGWGPQDTQYF.

Of note for this clone: Mouse germline and gene names are used. The CDR3 end falls 1 residue outside the read, so it is completed with the germline J gene. The J gene is TRBJ2-2, the V gene TRBV29; the D gene could be TRBD1 or TRBD2 (5 bases each). The CDR3 spans 13 residues. Germline CDR1 MSHET, CDR2 SYDVDS. V gave up 5 bases and J gave up 1 base, with 5 bases separating them. This CDR3 is CASSGGNTGQLYF. Incomplete CDR3 DNA: TGTGCTAGCAGTGGGGGAAACACCGGGCAGCTCTAC.

This clone has only a few counts. Here the gene names and germline are mouse. The sequence runs out 1 residue before the end of the CDR3; the remainder is reconstructed from the germline J gene. J is TRBJ2-3 and V is TRBV4; 14 bases fit TRBD2. The CDR3 has 16 amino acids. Germline CDR1 and CDR2: LGHDT and YNNKQL (reference sequence). The J segment lost 3 bases and the V segment lost 5 bases, leaving 4 bases of the junction unmatched. CDR3 protein: CASSDRDWGGAETLYF. The part of the CDR3 DNA that was read is TGTGCCAGCAGCGACCGGGACTGGGGGGGCGCAGAAACGCTGTAT.

Points on this clone: Each gene name is a mouse one. The sequenced fragment ends 1 residue before the CDR3 boundary, so the rest is inferred from the germline J gene. The chain uses TRBV3 and TRBJ2-3; 8 bases map to TRBD1. Germline CDR1 reads SNHLY; CDR2 reads FYNGKV (reference sequence). J was trimmed by 2 bases and V by 2 bases; bases with no gene match: 0. This CDR3 is built from 14 residues. The CDR3 reads CASSLQGAAETLYF. The sequenced part of the CDR3 DNA is TGTGCCAGCAGCTTACAGGGGGCTGCAGAAACGCTGTAT. The whole variable domain, filled in from reference TRBV3 and TRBJ2-3, reads GPKVLQIPSHQIIDMGQMVTLNCDPVSNHLYFYWYKQILGQQMEFLVNFYNGKVMEKSKLFKDQFSVERPDGSYFTLKIQPTALEDSAVYFCASSLQGAAETLYFGSGTRLTVL.

To note about this clone: Here the gene names and germline are mouse. Partial CDR3 DNA: TGTGCCAGCAGCATTTCCTATAATTCGCCCCTCTAC. Translation: CASSISYNSPLY. The entire CDR3 is CASSISYNSPLYF. The rearrangement links TRBV4 to TRBJ1-6, with D uncertain. Sequencing ends 1 residue short of the CDR3 end; the germline J gene provides the rest. TRBJ1-6 is an ORF for which the function is uncertain. Germline loops: CDR1 LGHDT, CDR2 YNNKQL (reference sequence). Trimming removed 5 bases at V and 0 bases at J, with 2 bases between. The CDR3 sequence is 13 residues long.

About this clone itself: Each gene name is a mouse one. The sequenced fragment ends 1 residue before the CDR3 boundary, so the rest is inferred from the germline J gene. This rearrangement joins TRBV26 to TRBJ1-4, with 9 positions matching TRBD1. The junction had 8 bases not matched to a gene; V was cut back by 2 bases and J by 7 bases. Germline V gene sequence: CDR1 KGHPV, CDR2 FQNQEV (reference sequence). The CDR3 has 16 amino acids. CDR3 protein: CASSLPGTGRGERLFF. The covered CDR3 bases are TGTGCCAGCAGTCTGCCGGGGACAGGGAGAGGCGAAAGATTATTT. Based on the CDR3 plus reference TRBV26 and TRBJ1-4, the full variable domain is NSKVIQTPRYLVKGQGQKAKMRCIPEKGHPVVFWYQQNKNNEFKFLINFQNQEVLQQIDMTEKRFSAECPSNSPCSLEIQSSEAGDSALYLCASSLPGTGRGERLFFGHGTKLSVL.

This clone was counted a few times. Each gene name is a mouse one. Sequencing ends 1 residue short of the CDR3 end; the germline J gene provides the rest. The chain joins TRBV12-2 to TRBJ2-3; 7 positions match TRBD2. Germline values: CDR1 SGHLS, CDR2 HYDKME. V trimming: 2 bases; J trimming: 5 bases; junction bases outside the gene matches: 6. The CDR3 loop spans 14 amino acids. CDR3 DNA, as far as it was read: TGTGCCAGCTCTCGGGGGGGAAGGGGAGAAACGCTGTAT. It yields the protein CASSRGGRGETLY. Given in full, the CDR3 is CASSRGGRGETLYF.

In this sample, this clone turned up a few times. Mouse gene names apply. The read stops 1 residue short of the end of the CDR3; the missing end is completed from the germline J gene. The rearrangement uses TRBV12-1 and TRBJ2-1; TRBD1 aligns across 9 bases. The V gene's germline CDR1 is SGHSN and CDR2 HYEKVE. The CDR3 has 14 amino acids. Trimming at V came to 2 bases and at J to 7 bases, leaving 5 bases not matched to a gene. The CDR3 protein is CASSPQGARAEQFF. The CDR3 bases that were read are TGTGCCAGCTCTCCACAGGGGGCGCGAGCTGAGCAGTTC.

A word on this clone: Gene names are mouse gene names. The DNA ends 1 residue before the CDR3 does, and the rest of the CDR3 is filled in from the germline J gene. The genes are TRBV17 and TRBJ2-7; 10 bases map to TRBD2. The CDR3 totals 13 residues. Germline V lookup: CDR1 MNHDT, CDR2 YYDKIL. J lost 7 bases, V lost 5 bases, and 5 bases had no gene match. This CDR3 reads CASSWTGGGEQYF. CDR3 DNA, as far as it was read: TGTGCTAGCAGTTGGACTGGGGGTGGAGAACAGTAC.

Comments on this clone: The genes and germline here are from mouse. The read ends 1 residue early relative to the CDR3; the germline J gene fills the gap. The chain employs TRBV26 and TRBJ2-1; no clear D gene. The CDR3 runs to 13 residues. CDR1 is KGHPV and CDR2 is FQNQEV in the germline V gene (reference sequence). The V end was cut by 2 bases, the J end by 1 base, with 3 bases between. CDR3 bases read: TGTGCCAGCAGTCTGGCCAACTATGCTGAGCAGTTC. Translated: CASSLANYAEQF. The whole CDR3 region reads CASSLANYAEQFF. The variable domain in full, with the rest retrieved from reference TRBV26 and TRBJ2-1, is NSKVIQTPRYLVKGQGQKAKMRCIPEKGHPVVFWYQQNKNNEFKFLINFQNQEVLQQIDMTEKRFSAECPSNSPCSLEIQSSEAGDSALYLCASSLANYAEQFFGPGTRLTVL.